The entry that follows covers one T cell receptor (beta chain) sequence. Its antigen is unknown. There are no base qualities to consult, and no much larger clone falls within one base. This sample is part of a study of ipilimumab plus nivolumab after autologous stem cell transplantation (dated by TCRdb to 2020 to 2023). About the investigation overall: The median number of doses received by trial patients was four or five for ipilimumab and 8 or 9 for nivolumab. Patients with high-risk diffuse large B cell lymphoma, mature T cell lymphoma, or multiple myeloma undergoing autologous transplant were enrolled in the trial. The intent-to-treat population of the trial was made up of about 37 patients. The investigation overall reported the following: The authors stated that profiles of the T cell receptor repertoire, regulatory T cell phenotype and gut microbiota provided a biologic rationale for studying this approach further. Combined checkpoint inhibition appeared tolerable as post-transplant consolidation, according to the authors' conclusion.

Library generation was performed with the immunoSEQ multiplex PCR assay. TCRdb obtained this table from immuneACCESS and retained in-frame rearrangements with V and J assigned. These tables miss some clones; where compared with another copy, unresolved V genes account for less than half of the shortfall, and the remainder is unexplained. For this sample there are some 14,000 clones; approximately 72% appear just once. The top ten hold roughly 10% of the sample. Checkpoint therapy was initiated 14 to 28 days after autologous transplant, and ipilimumab was administered at 1 mg/kg intravenously on day 1 of selected weeks. Patients received nivolumab at 3 mg/kg intravenously on day 1 of weeks 1, 4, 7, 10, and every two weeks through week 26. This Phase Ib clinical trial tested ipilimumab plus nivolumab, a combined checkpoint inhibition, as consolidation after autologous stem cell transplantation. From the germline V gene, CDR1 is SGHAT and CDR2 is FQNNGV. The CDR3 measures 13 amino acids from cysteine to phenylalanine. Only CDR3 DNA remains: 39 bases, in frame from the first base. The junction carries 6 bases between V and J, which are trimmed by 0 bases and 4 bases respectively.

The source of this sequence is a male donor with primary mediastinal lymphoma. Here the chain combines TRBV11-2 and TRBJ1-1, with no reliable assignment of the D segment. The material sequenced was PBMCs, taken in a trial of ipilimumab plus nivolumab as post-transplant consolidation. The CDR3 in this case is CASSLEAVTEAFF. At the DNA level, the sequence is TGTGCCAGCAGCTTAGAGGCAGTCACTGAAGCTTTCTTT.